The T cell receptor (beta chain) under discussion was sequenced for a study of blood T cell repertoires in COVID-19. Study overall: Samples came from the United States, Italy and Spain, spanning acute and convalescent COVID-19. In each case, the material was cDNA or gDNA derived from T cells, B-cell-depleted T cells, or PBMCs.

Under the authors' procedure: For nucleated cells, counts were estimated from reference gene primer amplification. The table came from immunoSEQ multiplex PCR; TCRdb's copy has only in-frame clones and leaves some out. That table supplies the V and J calls and clone size; D and trimming were determined from the DNA. The sample lists approximately 210,000 clones; around 83% were seen once. Germline V gene lookup returns CDR1 MNHEY and CDR2 SMNVEV (reference sequence). Trimming took 2 bases from V and 2 from J; bases not matched to a gene: 17. The CDR3 is 19 amino acids. The clonotype was recovered from a man over 45 with active or convalescent COVID-19. Material: peripheral blood. This chain uses TRBV27 with TRBJ2-7; 8 nucleotides agree with TRBD2. This chain's CDR3 is CASSLRGGQGRTGTYEQYF. DNA for the CDR3: TGTGCCAGCAGTTTACGGGGGGGGCAGGGACGTACGGGGACCTACGAGCAGTACTTC.